The 17 T cell receptor beta chains presented below share a single source sample, sequenced in a study of blood T cells in healthy people across ages. Through a sample-barcoded 5' primer and a J-beta primer mix, a second PCR was run for roughly 7 to 11 cycles. Each CDR3 protein is one row after TCRdb ran MiXCR on the 5' RACE reads. The table lists 1.8 million or so distinct CDR3 sequences, roughly two fifths of them singletons. The sequenced sample consisted of blood. These receptors were taken from a human donor in good health.

A few counts support this clonotype. The chain links TRBV7-2 to TRBJ2-5, with 7 nucleotides matching TRBD2. CDR3 size: 17 residues. Germline CDR1 and CDR2: SGHTA and FQGNSA. With V trimmed by 3 bases and J by 1 base, 11 bases remained unmatched. This CDR3 reads CASSFKERGRSQETQYF. In nucleotides, the CDR3 is TGTGCCAGCAGCTTTAAGGAGCGGGGACGTTCCCAAGAGACCCAGTACTTC.

There are a few counts of this clonotype. The CDR3 protein is CASSFSPDRGKEQPQHF. CDR3 in DNA: TGTGCCAGCAGTTTCAGTCCTGACAGGGGGAAGGAACAGCCCCAGCATTTT. The chain carries TRBV28 and TRBJ1-5; 9 bases match TRBD1. CDR3 size: 17 residues. V lost 3 bases and J lost 7; bases outside the gene matches: 13. Germline-derived CDR1 and CDR2 are MDHEN and SYDVKM.

This clonotype was recorded at least ten times. The CDR3 spells CASSLDGGSYEQYF. CDR3 coding DNA: TGTGCCAGCAGCTTGGACGGCGGGAGCTACGAGCAGTACTTC. The chain carries TRBV7-2 and TRBJ2-7; 7 bases align to TRBD2. The V and J ends lost 3 bases and 3 bases, in that order; junction bases with no gene match: 5. Germline V gene data show CDR1 as SGHTA and CDR2 as FQGNSA. The CDR3 covers 14 residues.

The J gene is TRBJ2-1, the V gene TRBV5-1; 11 bases are shared with TRBD1. J was trimmed by 2 bases and V by 4 bases; bases with no gene match: 5. The CDR3 runs 16 residues. Germline CDR1 and CDR2: SGHRS and YFSETQ. CDR3 protein: CASSPGTGGTYNEQFF. CDR3 bases: TGCGCCAGCAGCCCCGGGACAGGGGGAACCTACAATGAGCAGTTCTTC.

This sequence joins TRBV2 and TRBJ1-2, with D tentatively TRBD1 (5 bases). Germline V lookup: CDR1 SNHLY, CDR2 FYNNEI. The ends were cut back, 2 bases at V and 4 bases at J, with 8 bases in the middle. CDR3 size: 13 residues. The CDR3 protein is CASSESQGYGYTF. Here the CDR3 DNA reads TGTGCCAGCAGTGAATCGCAGGGCTATGGCTACACCTTC.

This sequence joins TRBV29-1 and TRBJ2-7, with 7 nucleotides matching TRBD2. With 4 bases clipped from V and 1 base from J, the junction kept 10 bases outside the gene matches. CDR1 is SQVTM, CDR2 ANQGSEA, per germline. This CDR3 comprises 15 residues. CDR3 sequence (DNA): TGCAGCGTTGCGGCAGGGAGGGTCGGGTCCTACGAGCAGTACTTC. Translating gives CSVAAGRVGSYEQYF.

Note on this clonotype: Germline and junction disagree at one end, which may indicate a read error. The chain recombines TRBV7-2 with TRBJ1-2, with unresolved D. CDR1 SGHTA and CDR2 FQGNSA come from the germline V gene. This CDR3 contains 12 residues. The CDR3 is CASSLVRGGYIF. In nucleotides, the CDR3 is TGTGCCAGCAGCTTAGTCCGGGGTGGCTACATCTTC.

The V call is TRBV6-6, the J call TRBJ1-5; 11 nucleotides align to TRBD1. This CDR3 comprises 15 residues. The germline gives CDR1 MNHNY, CDR2 SVGAGI (reference sequence). V was pared by 5 bases and J by 3 bases, with 3 bases of the junction left unmatched. CDR3 region: CASSGQGAVNQPQHF. DNA of the CDR3: TGTGCCAGCAGTGGACAGGGGGCAGTCAATCAGCCCCAGCATTTT.

The chain carries TRBV20-1 and TRBJ1-1; no definite D call. The CDR3 sequence is 13 residues long. The germline V gene encodes CDR1 DFQATT and CDR2 SNEGSKA (reference sequence). V shed 6 bases and J shed 1 base, with 12 bases lying between them. This CDR3 is CSATVGSNTEAFF. CDR3 DNA sequence: TGCAGTGCCACAGTGGGGTCGAACACTGAAGCTTTCTTT.

This clonotype appeared a few times. CDR3 coding DNA: TGTGCCATCAGTGATAAAGGCTCCTACGAGCAGTACTTC. This codes for CAISDKGSYEQYF. The chain employs TRBV10-3 and TRBJ2-7, with D unclear. Germline V lookup: CDR1 ENHRY, CDR2 SYGVKD. Trimming took 3 bases from V and 0 from J, leaving 6 bases between them. The CDR3 totals 13 residues.

As DNA, the CDR3 is TGCAGTGCTAGAGTAGGCAGCAGCTCCTACAATGAGCAGTTCTTC. Amino acids: CSARVGSSSYNEQFF. This chain links TRBV20-1 with TRBJ2-1, with D unresolved. Germline loops: CDR1 DFQATT, CDR2 SNEGSKA (reference sequence). The V end was cut by 1 base, the J end by 0 bases, with 10 bases between. The CDR3 contains 15 residues.

This clonotype was counted only a few times. This chain joins TRBV5-5 and TRBJ2-5, with 7 bases aligning to TRBD1. The assigned J gene may be wrong: the sequence end matches TRBJ2-7 better. Germline assignment: CDR1 SGHKS and CDR2 YYEKEE (reference sequence). This CDR3 comprises 16 residues. CDR3 DNA sequence: TGTGCCAGCAGCGGAGGATGGACAGGAGCGTTGGACGAGCAGTACTTC. This translates into CASSGGWTGALDEQYF.

The sample holds a few counts of this clonotype. The chain employs TRBV7-2 and TRBJ2-7; perhaps TRBD2 as D (5 bases). Trimming pared 2 bases from V and 0 bases from J, leaving 11 bases between. The CDR3 sequence is 15 residues long. Germline CDR1 is SGHTA and CDR2 is FQGNSA. The CDR3 region is CASSLNPSGSYEQYF. DNA of the CDR3: TGTGCCAGCAGCTTAAATCCCAGCGGCTCCTACGAGCAGTACTTC.

This clonotype was seen only a few times. V and J are TRBV4-3 and TRBJ2-3; no clear D. In germline, CDR1 is LGHNA, CDR2 YSLEER. The CDR3 runs 13 residues. Trimming pared 3 bases from V and 8 bases from J, leaving 12 bases between. The DNA for the CDR3 is TGCGCCAGCAGCCAGCGAGACGTGGGTACGCAGTATTTT. Protein sequence: CASSQRDVGTQYF.

This clonotype was seen only a few times. The chain recombines TRBV3-1 with TRBJ2-7; D is possibly TRBD1 (6 bases). The V end lost 1 base, the J end lost 3 bases, and 10 bases lay between the germline ends. CDR3 length: 14 residues. CDR1 is LGHDT, CDR2 YNNKEL, per germline (reference sequence). CDR3 coding DNA: TGTGCCAGCAGCCAAGCACAGGGATACTACGAGCAGTACTTC. Its translation: CASSQAQGYYEQYF.

The J gene is TRBJ2-3, the V gene TRBV7-2, with D perhaps TRBD2 (7 bases). With 1 base removed from V and 4 bases from J, the gap between germline ends came to 15 bases. The germline V gene encodes CDR1 SGHTA and CDR2 FQGNSA. The CDR3 is made up of 16 amino acids. CDR3 nucleotide sequence: TGTGCCAGCAGCTTAGTCGGGGGGCGTTATTCAGATACGCAGTATTTT. As protein: CASSLVGGRYSDTQYF.

V and J are TRBV28 and TRBJ2-1; D may correspond to TRBD1 or TRBD2 (6 bases each). The V end lost 6 bases, the J end lost 5 bases, and 20 bases lay between the germline ends. Germline loops: CDR1 MDHEN, CDR2 SYDVKM. The CDR3 is made up of 16 amino acids. The DNA of the CDR3 is TGTGCCAGCAGCTGGGGGGCGGGAAGAGGTCACAATGAGCAGTTCTTC. Translation: CASSWGAGRGHNEQFF.